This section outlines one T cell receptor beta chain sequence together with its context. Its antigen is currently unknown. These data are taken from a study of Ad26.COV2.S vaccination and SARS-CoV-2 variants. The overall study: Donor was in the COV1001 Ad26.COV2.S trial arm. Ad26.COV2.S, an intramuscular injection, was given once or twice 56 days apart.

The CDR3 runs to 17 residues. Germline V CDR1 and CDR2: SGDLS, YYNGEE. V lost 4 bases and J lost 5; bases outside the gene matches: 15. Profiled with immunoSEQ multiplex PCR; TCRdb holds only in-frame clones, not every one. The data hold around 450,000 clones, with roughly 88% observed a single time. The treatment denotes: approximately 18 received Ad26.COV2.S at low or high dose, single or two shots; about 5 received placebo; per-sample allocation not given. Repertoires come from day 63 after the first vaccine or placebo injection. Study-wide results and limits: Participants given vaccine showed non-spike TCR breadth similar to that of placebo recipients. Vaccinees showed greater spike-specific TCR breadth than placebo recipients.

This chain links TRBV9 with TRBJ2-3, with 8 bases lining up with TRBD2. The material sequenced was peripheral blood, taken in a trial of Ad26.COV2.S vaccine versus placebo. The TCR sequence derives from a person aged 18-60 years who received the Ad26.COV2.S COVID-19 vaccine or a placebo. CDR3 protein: CASSTQGSGSGGDTQYF. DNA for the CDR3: TGTGCCAGCAGCACCCAGGGGAGCGGGAGCGGAGGAGATACGCAGTATTTT.